This T cell receptor beta chain was sequenced during a study of patients and donors after allogeneic stem cell transplantation. This CDR3 has 18 amino acids. J was trimmed by 1 base and V by 5 bases; bases with no gene match: 14. Germline V gives CDR1 SGHAT, CDR2 FQNNGV. A few counts support this clonotype. TCRdb re-called the RT-PCR reads with MiXCR, one entry per CDR3 protein. The sample yields about a million distinct CDR3 sequences, approximately 19% seen once. Input material: blood, either unsorted or a sorted T cell fraction (not recorded which). This chain uses TRBV11-2 with TRBJ2-4; 7 bases align to TRBD2. The TCR was taken from a human donor who was either an allogeneic HSCT recipient or a stem cell or donor lymphocyte infusion donor (not recorded which). It is not recorded whose cells these are; they may come from a transplant donor. Here the CDR3 DNA reads TGTGCCAGCAGCCCCGGGGGGACTAACTATTGGGCCAAAAACATTCAGTACTTC. Amino acid sequence: CASSPGGTNYWAKNIQYF.